This T cell receptor (beta chain) comes out of a study of T cells after yellow fever vaccination. Study-wide context: In the case of low-cell-number fractions, SMART-Seq v4 Ultra Low Input was used for preparation.

This CDR3 has 14 residues. CDR1 and CDR2 (germline): SGHRS, YFSETQ. V trimming: 8 bases; J trimming: 0 bases; junction bases outside the gene matches: 4. General study points: Weaker in magnitude, the secondary response showed a faster peak on day 5 versus 15. FACS-sorted repertoires might harbor abundant contaminating clonotypes from the bulk population.

TCRdb reanalysed the 5' RACE reads using MiXCR and keeps one entry per CDR3 protein. The data contain roughly 120,000 distinct CDR3 sequences, about 7.4% of them seen just once; the ten biggest clones take up around 2.6%. Of note for this clonotype: The antigen remains unidentified.

The material was CD4+ T cells sorted from PBMCs, obtained more than 8 days after the first yellow fever vaccination. The TCR was taken from a young man who received the YFV17D yellow fever vaccine. This chain joins TRBV5-1 and TRBJ2-2, with 7 bases lining up with TRBD2. The CDR3 loop reads CASGTTTNTGELFF. CDR3 coding DNA: TGCGCCAGTGGGACTACCACGAACACCGGGGAGCTGTTTTTT.